This TCR beta chain was recovered during a study of blood T cell repertoires in COVID-19. Unmatched junction bases numbered 26, after V lost 3 bases and J lost 9 bases. The CDR3 extends over 21 amino acids. The germline CDR1 and CDR2 sequences are LNHNV and YYDKDF (reference sequence). Repertoires were generated with immunoSEQ multiplex PCR, while TCRdb's copy carries only in-frame clones and drops some. The top ten clones hold 0.88% of a sample with 170,000 or so clones, more than 75% of them seen once. Material for sequencing was peripheral blood. The chain combines TRBV15 with TRBJ2-1; 10 bases line up with TRBD2. This receptor was obtained from a woman in her late teens or twenties who had recovered from COVID-19. The CDR3 sequence: CATSSPITYLGTSGIKGEQFF. CDR3 DNA sequence: TGTGCCACCAGCAGTCCCATTACGTACCTGGGAACTAGCGGGATTAAGGGTGAGCAGTTCTTC.